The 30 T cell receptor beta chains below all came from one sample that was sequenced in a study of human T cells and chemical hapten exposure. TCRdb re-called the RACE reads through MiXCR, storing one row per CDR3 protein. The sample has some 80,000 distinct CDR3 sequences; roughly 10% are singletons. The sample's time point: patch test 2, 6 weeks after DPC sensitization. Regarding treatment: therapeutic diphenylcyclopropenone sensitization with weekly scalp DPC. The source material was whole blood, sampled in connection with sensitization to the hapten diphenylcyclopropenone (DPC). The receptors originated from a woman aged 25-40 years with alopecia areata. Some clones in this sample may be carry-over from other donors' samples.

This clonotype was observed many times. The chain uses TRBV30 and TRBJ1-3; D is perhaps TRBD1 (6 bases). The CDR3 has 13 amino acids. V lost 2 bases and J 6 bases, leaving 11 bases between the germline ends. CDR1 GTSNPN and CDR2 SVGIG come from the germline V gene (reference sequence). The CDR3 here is CAWSLAGANTIYF. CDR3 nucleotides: TGTGCCTGGAGTCTCGCGGGGGCAAACACCATATATTTT. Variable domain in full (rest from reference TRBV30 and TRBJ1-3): SQTIHQWPATLVQPVGSPLSLECTVEGTSNPNLYWYRQAAGRGLQLLFYSVGIGQISSEVPQNLSASRPQDRQFILSSKKLLLSDSGFYLCAWSLAGANTIYFGEGSWLTVV.

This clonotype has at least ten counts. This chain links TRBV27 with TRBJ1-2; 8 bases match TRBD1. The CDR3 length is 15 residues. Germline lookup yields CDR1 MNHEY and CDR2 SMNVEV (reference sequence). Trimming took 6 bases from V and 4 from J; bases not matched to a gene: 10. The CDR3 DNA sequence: TGTGCCAGCAGAATCATCCCGGGACAGGCCTATGGCTACACCTTC. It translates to CASRIIPGQAYGYTF.

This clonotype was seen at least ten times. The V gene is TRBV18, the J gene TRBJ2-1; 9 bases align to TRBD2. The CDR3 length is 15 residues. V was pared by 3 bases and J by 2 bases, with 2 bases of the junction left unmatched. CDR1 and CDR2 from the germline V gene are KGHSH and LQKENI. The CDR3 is CASSPLAGTYNEQFF. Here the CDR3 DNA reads TGTGCCAGCTCACCGCTAGCGGGGACCTACAATGAGCAGTTCTTC.

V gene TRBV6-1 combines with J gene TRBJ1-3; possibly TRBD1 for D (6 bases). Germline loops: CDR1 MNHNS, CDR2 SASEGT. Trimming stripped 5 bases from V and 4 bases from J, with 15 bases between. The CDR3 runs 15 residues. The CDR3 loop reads CASSRPTGSGNTIYF. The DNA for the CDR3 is TGTGCCAGCAGTCGCCCCACAGGGTCCGGAAACACCATATATTTT.

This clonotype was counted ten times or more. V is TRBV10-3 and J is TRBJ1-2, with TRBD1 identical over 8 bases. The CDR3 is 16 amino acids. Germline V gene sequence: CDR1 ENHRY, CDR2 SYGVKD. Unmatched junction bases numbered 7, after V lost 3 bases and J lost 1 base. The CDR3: CAISDRTGLRNYGYTF. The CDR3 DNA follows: TGTGCCATCAGTGACCGGACAGGGCTACGTAACTATGGCTACACCTTC.

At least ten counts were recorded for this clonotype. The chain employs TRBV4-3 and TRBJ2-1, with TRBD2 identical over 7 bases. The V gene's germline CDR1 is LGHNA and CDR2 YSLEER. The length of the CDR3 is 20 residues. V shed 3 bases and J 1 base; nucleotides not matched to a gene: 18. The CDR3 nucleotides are TGCGCCAGCAGCCAGGGTCCGCGGGGGTCCTCAAAGGGATCCTACAATGAGCAGTTCTTC. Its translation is CASSQGPRGSSKGSYNEQFF.

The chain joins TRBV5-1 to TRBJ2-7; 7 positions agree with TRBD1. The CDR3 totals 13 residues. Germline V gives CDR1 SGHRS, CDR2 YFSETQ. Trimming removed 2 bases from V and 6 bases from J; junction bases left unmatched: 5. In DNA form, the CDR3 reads TGCGCCAGCAGCTTCATGGACAGGACCGAGCAGTACTTC. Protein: CASSFMDRTEQYF.

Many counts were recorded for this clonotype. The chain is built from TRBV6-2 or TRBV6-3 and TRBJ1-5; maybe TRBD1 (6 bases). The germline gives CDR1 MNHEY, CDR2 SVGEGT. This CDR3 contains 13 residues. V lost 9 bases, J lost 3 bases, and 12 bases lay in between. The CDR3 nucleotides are TGTGCCAGTCACCGGGACATCAATCAGCCCCAGCATTTT. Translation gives CASHRDINQPQHF.

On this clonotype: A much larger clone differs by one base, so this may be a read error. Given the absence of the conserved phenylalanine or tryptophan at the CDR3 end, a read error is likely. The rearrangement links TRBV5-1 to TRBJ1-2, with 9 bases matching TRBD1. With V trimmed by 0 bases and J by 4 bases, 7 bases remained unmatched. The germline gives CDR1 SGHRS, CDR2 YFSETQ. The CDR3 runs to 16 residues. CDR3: CASSLGPRDRAYGYTI. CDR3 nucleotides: TGCGCCAGCAGCTTGGGGCCCCGGGACAGGGCCTATGGCTACACCATC.

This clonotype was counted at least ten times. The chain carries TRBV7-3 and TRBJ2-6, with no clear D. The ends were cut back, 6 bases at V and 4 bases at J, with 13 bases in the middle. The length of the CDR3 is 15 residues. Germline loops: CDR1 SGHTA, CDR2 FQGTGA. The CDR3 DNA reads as TGTGCCAGCAGTTTAGTATCAACCGGGGCCAACGTCCTGACTTTC. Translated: CASSLVSTGANVLTF. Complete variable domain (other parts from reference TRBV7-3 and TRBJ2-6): GAGVSQTPSNKVTEKGKYVELRCDPISGHTALYWYRQSLGQGPEFLIYFQGTGAADDSGLPNDRFFAVRPEGSVSTLKIQRTERGDSAVYLCASSLVSTGANVLTFGAGSRLTVL.

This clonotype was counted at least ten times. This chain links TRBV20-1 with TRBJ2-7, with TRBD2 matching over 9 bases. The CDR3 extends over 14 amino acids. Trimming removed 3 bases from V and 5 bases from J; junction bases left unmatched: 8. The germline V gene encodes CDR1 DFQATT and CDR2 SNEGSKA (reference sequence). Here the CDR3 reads CSARDSGRSDEQYF. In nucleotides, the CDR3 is TGCAGTGCTAGGGACAGCGGGAGGTCTGACGAGCAGTACTTC.

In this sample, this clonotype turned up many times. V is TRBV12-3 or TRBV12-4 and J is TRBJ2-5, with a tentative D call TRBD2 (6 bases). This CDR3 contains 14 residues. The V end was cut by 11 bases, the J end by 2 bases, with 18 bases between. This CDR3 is CAPTGEVGQETQYF. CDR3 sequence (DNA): TGTGCCCCAACGGGGGAAGTGGGACAAGAGACCCAGTACTTC.

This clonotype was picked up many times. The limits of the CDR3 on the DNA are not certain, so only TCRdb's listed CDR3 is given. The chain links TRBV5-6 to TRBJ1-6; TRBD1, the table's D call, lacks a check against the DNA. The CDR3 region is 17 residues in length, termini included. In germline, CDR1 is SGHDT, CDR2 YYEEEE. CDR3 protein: CASSFRGRDSYNSPLHF.

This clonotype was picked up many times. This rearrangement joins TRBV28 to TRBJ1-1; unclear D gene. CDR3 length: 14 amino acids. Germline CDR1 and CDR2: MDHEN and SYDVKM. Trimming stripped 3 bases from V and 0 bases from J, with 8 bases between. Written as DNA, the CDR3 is TGTGCCAGCAGTTTTATAGACCTGAACACTGAAGCTTTCTTT. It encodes CASSFIDLNTEAFF.

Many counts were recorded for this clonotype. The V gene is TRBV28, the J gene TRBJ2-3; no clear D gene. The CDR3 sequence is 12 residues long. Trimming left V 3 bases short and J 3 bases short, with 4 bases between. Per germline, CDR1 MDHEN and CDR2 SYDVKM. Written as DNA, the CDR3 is TGTGCCAGCAGTTTTACGACAGATACGCAGTATTTT. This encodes CASSFTTDTQYF.

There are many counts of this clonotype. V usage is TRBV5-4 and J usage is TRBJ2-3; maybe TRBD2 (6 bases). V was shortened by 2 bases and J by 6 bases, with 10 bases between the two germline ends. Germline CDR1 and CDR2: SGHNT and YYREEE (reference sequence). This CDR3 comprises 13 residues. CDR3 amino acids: CASSFKGGDTQYF. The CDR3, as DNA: TGTGCCAGCAGCTTTAAAGGAGGGGATACGCAGTATTTT. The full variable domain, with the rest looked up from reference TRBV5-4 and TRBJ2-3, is ETGVTQSPTHLIKTRGQQVTLRCSSQSGHNTVSWYQQALGQGPQFIFQYYREEENGRGNFPPRFSGLQFPNYSSELNVNALELDDSALYLCASSFKGGDTQYFGPGTRLTVL.

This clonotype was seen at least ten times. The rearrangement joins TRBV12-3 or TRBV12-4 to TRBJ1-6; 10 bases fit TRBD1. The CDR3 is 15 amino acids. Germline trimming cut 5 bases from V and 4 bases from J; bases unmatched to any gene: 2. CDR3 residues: CASSMGQGYNSPLHF. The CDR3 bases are TGTGCCAGCAGTATGGGACAGGGGTATAATTCACCCCTCCACTTT.

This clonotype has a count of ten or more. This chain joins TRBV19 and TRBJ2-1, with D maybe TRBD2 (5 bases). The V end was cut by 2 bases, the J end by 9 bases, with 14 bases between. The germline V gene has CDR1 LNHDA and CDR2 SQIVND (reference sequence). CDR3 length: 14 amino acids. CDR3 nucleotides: TGTGCCAGTAGTATATTGGCTAGCTCACCTGAGCAGTTCTTC. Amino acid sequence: CASSILASSPEQFF.

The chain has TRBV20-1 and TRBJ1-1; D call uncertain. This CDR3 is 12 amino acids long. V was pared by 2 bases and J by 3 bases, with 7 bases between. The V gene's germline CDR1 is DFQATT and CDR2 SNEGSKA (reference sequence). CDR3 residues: CSARSGYTEAFF. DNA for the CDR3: TGCAGTGCTAGATCGGGGTACACTGAAGCTTTCTTT.

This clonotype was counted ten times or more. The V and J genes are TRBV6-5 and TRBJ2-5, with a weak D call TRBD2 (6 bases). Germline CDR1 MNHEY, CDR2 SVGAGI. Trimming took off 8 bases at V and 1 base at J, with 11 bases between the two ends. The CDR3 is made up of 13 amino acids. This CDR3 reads CASSDGGQETQYF. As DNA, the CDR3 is TGTGCCAGCTCTGACGGGGGCCAAGAGACCCAGTACTTC.

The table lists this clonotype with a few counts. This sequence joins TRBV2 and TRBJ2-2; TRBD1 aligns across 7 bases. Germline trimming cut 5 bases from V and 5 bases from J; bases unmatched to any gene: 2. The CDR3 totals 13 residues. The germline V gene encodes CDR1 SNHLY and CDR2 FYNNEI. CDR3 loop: CASSRQGTGELFF. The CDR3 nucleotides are TGTGCCAGCAGTCGACAGGGAACCGGGGAGCTGTTTTTT. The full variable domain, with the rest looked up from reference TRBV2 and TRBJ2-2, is EPEVTQTPSHQVTQMGQEVILRCVPISNHLYFYWYRQILGQKVEFLVSFYNNEISEKSEIFDDQFSVERPDGSNFTLKIRSTKLEDSAMYFCASSRQGTGELFFGEGSRLTVL.

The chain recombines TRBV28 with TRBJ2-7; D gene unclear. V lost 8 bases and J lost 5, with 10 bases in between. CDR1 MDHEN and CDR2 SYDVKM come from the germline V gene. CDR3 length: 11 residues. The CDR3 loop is CASGIHNEQYF. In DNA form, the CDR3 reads TGTGCCAGCGGGATCCATAACGAGCAGTACTTC.

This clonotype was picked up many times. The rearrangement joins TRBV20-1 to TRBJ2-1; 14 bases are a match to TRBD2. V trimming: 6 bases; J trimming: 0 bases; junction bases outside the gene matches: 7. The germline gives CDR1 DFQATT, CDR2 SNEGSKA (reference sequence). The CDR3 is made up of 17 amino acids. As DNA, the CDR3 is TGCAGTGCCACCGGGACTAGCGGGGGCAGCTCCTACAATGAGCAGTTCTTC. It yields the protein CSATGTSGGSSYNEQFF.

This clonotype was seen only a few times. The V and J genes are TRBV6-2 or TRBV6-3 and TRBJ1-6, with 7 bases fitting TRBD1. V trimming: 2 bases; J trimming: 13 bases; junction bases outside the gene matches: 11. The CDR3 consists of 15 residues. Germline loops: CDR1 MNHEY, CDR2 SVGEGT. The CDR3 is CASSYPGTAPRPLHF. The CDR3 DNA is TGTGCCAGCAGTTACCCCGGGACAGCCCCACGCCCCCTCCACTTT.

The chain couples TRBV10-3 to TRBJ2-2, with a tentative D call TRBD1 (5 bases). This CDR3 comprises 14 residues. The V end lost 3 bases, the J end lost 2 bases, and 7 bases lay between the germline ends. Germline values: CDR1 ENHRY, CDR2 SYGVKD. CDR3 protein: CAISDRANTGELFF. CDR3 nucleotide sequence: TGTGCCATCAGTGACAGGGCTAACACCGGGGAGCTGTTTTTT.

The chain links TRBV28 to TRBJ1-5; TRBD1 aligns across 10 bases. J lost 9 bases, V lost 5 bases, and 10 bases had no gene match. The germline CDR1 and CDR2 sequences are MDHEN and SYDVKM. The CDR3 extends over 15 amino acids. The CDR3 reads CASSNRDRGWPPQHF. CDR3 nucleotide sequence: TGTGCCAGCAGTAACCGGGACAGGGGATGGCCGCCCCAGCATTTT.

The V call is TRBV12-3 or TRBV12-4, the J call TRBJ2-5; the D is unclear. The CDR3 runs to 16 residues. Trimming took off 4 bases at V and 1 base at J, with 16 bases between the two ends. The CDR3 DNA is TGTGCCAGCAGTTATGGTGTAGGAGTCCGCCAAGAGACCCAGTACTTC. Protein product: CASSYGVGVRQETQYF.

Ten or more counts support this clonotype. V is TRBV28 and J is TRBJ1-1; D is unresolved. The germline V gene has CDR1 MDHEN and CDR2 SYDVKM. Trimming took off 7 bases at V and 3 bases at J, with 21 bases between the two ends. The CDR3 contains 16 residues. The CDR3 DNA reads TGTGCCAGCACTCCAATATCTGGGGTCCGGGACACTGAAGCTTTCTTT. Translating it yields CASTPISGVRDTEAFF.

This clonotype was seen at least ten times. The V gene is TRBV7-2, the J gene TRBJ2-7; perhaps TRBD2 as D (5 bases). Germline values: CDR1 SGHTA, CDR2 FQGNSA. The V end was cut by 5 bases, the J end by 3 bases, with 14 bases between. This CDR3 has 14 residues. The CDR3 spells CASSARTGFYEQYF. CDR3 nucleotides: TGTGCCAGCAGCGCCAGGACTGGGTTCTACGAGCAGTACTTC.

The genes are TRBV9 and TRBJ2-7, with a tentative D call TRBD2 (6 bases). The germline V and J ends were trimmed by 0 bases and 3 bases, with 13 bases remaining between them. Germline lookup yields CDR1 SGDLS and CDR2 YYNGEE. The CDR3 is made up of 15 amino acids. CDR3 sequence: CASSVDGSGVYEQYF. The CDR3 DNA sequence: TGTGCCAGCAGCGTAGATGGTTCGGGAGTCTACGAGCAGTACTTC. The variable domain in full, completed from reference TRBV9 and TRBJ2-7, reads DSGVTQTPKHLITATGQRVTLRCSPRSGDLSVYWYQQSLDQGLQFLIQYYNGEERAKGNILERFSAQQFPDLHSELNLSSLELGDSALYFCASSVDGSGVYEQYFGPGTRLTVT.